A selection of T cell receptor beta chains follows, all from one sample in a study of blood T cells in healthy people across ages. MiXCR, applied by TCRdb to the 5' RACE reads, yields one record per CDR3 protein. The repertoire holds roughly 1,500,000 distinct CDR3 sequences, with about 35% as singletons. Material for sequencing was blood. All receptors derive from a woman in her 30s in good health. Both conserved end residues are part of each CDR3. D genes are given only for firm matches. The listing skips clone size in some rows; elsewhere it reads once, few, many or a size class.

clone size | D gene | J gene | V gene | CDR3 DNA | CDR3 protein
few | NA | TRBJ2-3 | TRBV7-8 | TGTACCAGCAGCTCCCACGGGTTCAGAGATACGCAGTATTTT | CTSSSHGFRDTQYF
few | NA | TRBJ2-7 | TRBV20-1 | TGCAGTGCCCGAGGCGGCCTTAATACCGGCTACGAGCAGTACTTC | CSARGGLNTGYEQYF
NA | NA | TRBJ2-7 | TRBV20-1 | TGCAGTGCTGGGGGGTTCTACGAGCAGTACTTC | CSAGGFYEQYF
many | TRBD1 | TRBJ2-4 | TRBV4-1 | TGCGCCAGCAGCCCCGCCGGGCAGGGGGCAGGAGAGCAGTACTTC | CASSPAGQGAGEQYF
few | NA | TRBJ1-1 | TRBV20-1 | TGCAGTGCTGGATACATGGCGAACACTGAAGCTTTCTTT | CSAGYMANTEAFF
NA | NA | TRBJ2-7 | TRBV29-1 | TGCAGCGTTTCAGGGTTAACGGACGAGCAGTACTTC | CSVSGLTDEQYF
NA | NA | TRBJ2-5 | TRBV20-1 | TGCAGTGCTAGAGGGGACGGGGCCCTCAGGGAGACCCAGTACTTC | CSARGDGALRETQYF
NA | TRBD2 | TRBJ2-1 | TRBV27 | TGTGCCAGCCAACGGGACTATTCCTACAATGAGCAGTTCTTC | CASQRDYSYNEQFF
NA | NA | TRBJ1-1 | TRBV20-1 | TGCAGTGCTGTCGTTAGCATGAACACTGAAGCTTTCTTT | CSAVVSMNTEAFF
once | TRBD1 | TRBJ1-1 | TRBV6-1 | TGTGCCAGCAGTGAAGAGGTGGACAGGGAAGCTTTCTTT | CASSEEVDREAFF
few | NA | TRBJ1-5 | TRBV7-7 | TGTGCCAGCAGCTCCCCTGGGGGTGATCAGCCCCAGCATTTT | CASSSPGGDQPQHF
few | TRBD2 | TRBJ2-7 | TRBV9 | TGTGCCAGCAGCGTAGCCCTAGCGGGAGAGGTCTACGAGCAGTACTTC | CASSVALAGEVYEQYF
NA | NA | TRBJ1-1 | TRBV28 | TGTGCCAGCAGTCACACCCGGAGCACTGAAGCTTTCTTT | CASSHTRSTEAFF
NA | NA | TRBJ2-7 | TRBV6-2/TRBV6-3 | TGTGCCACCCTCGTTGGACTCCAGTTAAGCTACGAGCAGTACTTC | CATLVGLQLSYEQYF
few | NA | TRBJ2-6 | TRBV21-1 | TGTGCCAGCAACCATTGGCCCAGCTCTGGGGCCAACGTCCTGACTTTC | CASNHWPSSGANVLTF